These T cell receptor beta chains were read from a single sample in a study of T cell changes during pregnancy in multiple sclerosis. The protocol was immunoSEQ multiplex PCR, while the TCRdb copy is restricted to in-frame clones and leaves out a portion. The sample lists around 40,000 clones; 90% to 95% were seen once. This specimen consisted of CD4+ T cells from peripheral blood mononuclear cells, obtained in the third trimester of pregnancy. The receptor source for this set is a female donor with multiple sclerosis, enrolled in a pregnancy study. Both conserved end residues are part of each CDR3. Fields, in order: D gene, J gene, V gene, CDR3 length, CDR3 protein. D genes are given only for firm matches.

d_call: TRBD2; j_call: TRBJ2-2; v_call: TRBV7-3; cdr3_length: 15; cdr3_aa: CASSRAGVQGGELFF
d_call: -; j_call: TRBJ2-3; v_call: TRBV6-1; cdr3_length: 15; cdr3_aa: CASSEVAGNTDTQYF
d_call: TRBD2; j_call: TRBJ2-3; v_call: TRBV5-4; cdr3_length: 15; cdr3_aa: CASSPSGRRTDTQYF
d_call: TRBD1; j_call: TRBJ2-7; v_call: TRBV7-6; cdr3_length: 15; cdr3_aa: CASSPGGTGTYEQYF
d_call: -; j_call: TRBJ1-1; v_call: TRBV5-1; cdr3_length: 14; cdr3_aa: CASSLGDGNTEAFF
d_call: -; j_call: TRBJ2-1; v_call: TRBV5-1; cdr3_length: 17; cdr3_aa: CASSPVGGGGSYNEQFF
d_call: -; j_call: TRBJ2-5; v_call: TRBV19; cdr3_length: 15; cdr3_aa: CASSYRVSSLETQYF
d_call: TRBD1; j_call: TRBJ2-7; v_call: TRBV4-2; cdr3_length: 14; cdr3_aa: CASSQETGNDEQYF
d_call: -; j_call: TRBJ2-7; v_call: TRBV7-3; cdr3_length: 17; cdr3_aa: CASSQYLGAPLEEEQYF
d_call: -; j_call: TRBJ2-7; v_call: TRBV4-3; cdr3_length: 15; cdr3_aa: CASSQDQDSLGEQYF
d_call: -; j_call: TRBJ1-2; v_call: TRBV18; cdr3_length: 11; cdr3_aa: CASSPRDGYTF
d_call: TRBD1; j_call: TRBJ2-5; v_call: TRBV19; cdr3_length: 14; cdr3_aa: CASSIGTAQETQYF
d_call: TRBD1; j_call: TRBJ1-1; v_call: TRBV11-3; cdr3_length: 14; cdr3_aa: CASSQGAAFTEAFF
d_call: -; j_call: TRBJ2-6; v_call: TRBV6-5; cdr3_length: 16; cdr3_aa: CASSYHRAPGANVLTF
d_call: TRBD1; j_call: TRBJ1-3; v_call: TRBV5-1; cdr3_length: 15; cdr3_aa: CASSLGGQGANTIYF
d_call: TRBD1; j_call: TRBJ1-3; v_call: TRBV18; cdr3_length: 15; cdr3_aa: CASSPPGTGGNTIYF
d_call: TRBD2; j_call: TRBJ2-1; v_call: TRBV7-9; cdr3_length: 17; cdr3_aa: CASSSLTGTSKSNEQFF
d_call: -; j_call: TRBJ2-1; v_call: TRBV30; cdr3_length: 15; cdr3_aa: CAWSVLMGANNEQFF
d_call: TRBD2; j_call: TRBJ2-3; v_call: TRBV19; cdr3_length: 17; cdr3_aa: CASSIWRESSSGDTQYF
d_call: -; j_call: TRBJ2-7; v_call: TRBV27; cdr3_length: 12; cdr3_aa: CASSQGSYEQYF
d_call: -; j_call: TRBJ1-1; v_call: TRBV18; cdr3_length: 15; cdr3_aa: CASSPLTGGNTEAFF
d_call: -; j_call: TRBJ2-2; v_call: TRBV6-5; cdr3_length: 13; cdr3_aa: CASSYDTTGELFF
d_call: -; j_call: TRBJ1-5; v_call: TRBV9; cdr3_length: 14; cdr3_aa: CASSVDSSNQPQHF
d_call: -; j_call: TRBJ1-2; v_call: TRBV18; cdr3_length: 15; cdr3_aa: CASSVLRGTIDGYTF
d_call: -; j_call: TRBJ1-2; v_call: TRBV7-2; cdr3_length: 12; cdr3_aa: CASGRDRYGYTF
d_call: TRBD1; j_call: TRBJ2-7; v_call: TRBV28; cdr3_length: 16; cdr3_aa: CASRPPDRAYGYEQYF
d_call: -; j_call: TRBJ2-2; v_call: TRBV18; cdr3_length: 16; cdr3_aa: CASSPPAGWNTGELFF
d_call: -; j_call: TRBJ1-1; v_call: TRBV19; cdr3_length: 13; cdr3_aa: CASRRQGSPEAFF
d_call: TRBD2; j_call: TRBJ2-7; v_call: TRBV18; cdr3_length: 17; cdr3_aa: CASSPQGGLAGSYEQYF
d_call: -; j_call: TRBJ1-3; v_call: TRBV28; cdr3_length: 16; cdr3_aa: CASSFSHRTSGNTIYF
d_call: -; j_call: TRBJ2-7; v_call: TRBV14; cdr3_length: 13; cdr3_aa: CASSQTGEVEQYF
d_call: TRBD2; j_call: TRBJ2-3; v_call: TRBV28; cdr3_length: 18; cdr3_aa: CASSLSGLAGSGTDTQYF
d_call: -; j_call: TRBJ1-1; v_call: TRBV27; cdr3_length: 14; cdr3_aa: CASSPPGGITEAFF
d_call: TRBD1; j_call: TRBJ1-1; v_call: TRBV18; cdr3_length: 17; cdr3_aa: CASSPSSYTSGGTEAFF
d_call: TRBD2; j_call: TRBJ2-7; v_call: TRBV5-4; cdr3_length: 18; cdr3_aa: CASSSGTSGRAPSRQQYF
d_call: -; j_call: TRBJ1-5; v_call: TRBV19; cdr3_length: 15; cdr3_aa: CASSISGGSNQPQHF
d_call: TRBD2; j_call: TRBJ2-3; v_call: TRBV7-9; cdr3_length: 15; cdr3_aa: CASSSLAGPTDTQYF
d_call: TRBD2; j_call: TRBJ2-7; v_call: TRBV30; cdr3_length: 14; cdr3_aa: CAFSWDSGSYEQYF
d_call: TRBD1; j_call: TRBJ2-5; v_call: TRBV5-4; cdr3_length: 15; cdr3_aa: CASSRPPGGQETQYF
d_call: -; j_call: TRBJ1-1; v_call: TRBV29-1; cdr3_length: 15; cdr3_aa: CSVVPEDRGNTEAFF
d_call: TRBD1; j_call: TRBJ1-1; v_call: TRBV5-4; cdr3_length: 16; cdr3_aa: CASTLGWAGGHTEAFF
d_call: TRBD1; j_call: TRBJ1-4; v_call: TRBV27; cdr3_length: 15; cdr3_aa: CARLPGQGWNEKLFF
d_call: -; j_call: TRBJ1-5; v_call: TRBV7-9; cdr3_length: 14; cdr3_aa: CASRERGEIVPQHF
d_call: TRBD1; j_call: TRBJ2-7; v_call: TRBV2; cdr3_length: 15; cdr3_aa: CASRGGGQGVGEQYF
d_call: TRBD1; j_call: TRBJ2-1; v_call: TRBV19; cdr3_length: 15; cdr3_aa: CASRPGQGAFYEQFF
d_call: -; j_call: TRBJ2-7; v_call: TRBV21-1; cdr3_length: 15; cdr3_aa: CASSKQTGLSYEQYF
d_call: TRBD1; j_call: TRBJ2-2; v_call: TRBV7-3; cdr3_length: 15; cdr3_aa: CASSEQGAQTGELFF
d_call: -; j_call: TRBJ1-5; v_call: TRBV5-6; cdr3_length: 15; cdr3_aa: CASSWRGRLDQPQHF
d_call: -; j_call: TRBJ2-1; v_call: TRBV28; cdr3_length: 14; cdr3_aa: CASLSLSAYNEQFF
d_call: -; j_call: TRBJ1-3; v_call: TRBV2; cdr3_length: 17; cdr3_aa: CASILTGYSNSGNTIYF
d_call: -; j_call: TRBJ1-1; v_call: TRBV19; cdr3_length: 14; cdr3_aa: CASSLRGKNTEAFF
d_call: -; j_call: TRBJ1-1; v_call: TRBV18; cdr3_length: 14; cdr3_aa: CASSPPTGNTEAFF
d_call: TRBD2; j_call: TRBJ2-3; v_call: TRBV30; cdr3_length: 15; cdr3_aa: CAWRATSGSTDTQYF
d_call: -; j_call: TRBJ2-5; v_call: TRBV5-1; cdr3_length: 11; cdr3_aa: CASLDQETQYF
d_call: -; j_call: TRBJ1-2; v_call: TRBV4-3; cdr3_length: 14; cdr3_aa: CASSPSESVGGYTF
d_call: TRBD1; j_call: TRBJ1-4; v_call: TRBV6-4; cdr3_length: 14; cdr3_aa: CASRKTGNDEKLFF
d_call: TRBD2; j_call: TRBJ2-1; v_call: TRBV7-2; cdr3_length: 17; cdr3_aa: CASSLGLAGGLYNEQFF
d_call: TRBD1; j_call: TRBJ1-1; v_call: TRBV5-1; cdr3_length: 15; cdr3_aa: CASSLGTGAVTEAFF